The 10 T cell receptor beta chains in this list originate from one sample, sequenced in a study of CD8+ T cells in alopecia areata. This sample's treatment: oral pan-JAK inhibitor, 5-10 mg twice daily. RNA was isolated and reverse transcribed to cDNA, the sequencing template. The protocol was immunoSEQ multiplex PCR, while the TCRdb copy is restricted to in-frame clones and leaves out a portion. The data contain approximately 140,000 clones, around 86% of them singletons. This sample comprised CD8+ T cells sorted from blood, obtained at week 4, from a patient treated with tofacitinib. The receptors here all came from a human donor with alopecia areata.

This sequence joins TRBV11-1 and TRBJ2-3; D call uncertain. The V gene lost 5 bases and the J gene lost 5 bases, with 11 bases spanning the gap. The germline CDR1 and CDR2 sequences are SGHAT and FQDESV (reference sequence). The CDR3 has 13 amino acids. The CDR3 reads CASSPDTEDTQYF. The CDR3 DNA reads as TGTGCCAGCAGCCCCGACACCGAAGATACGCAGTATTTT.

This clone occurred a few times. The J gene is TRBJ2-7, the V gene TRBV7-8; TRBD2 matches at 9 bases. V was clipped by 1 base and J by 6 bases; unmatched bases: 4. CDR1 and CDR2 (germline): SGHVS, FQNEAQ. The CDR3 sequence is 14 residues long. The CDR3, as DNA: TGTGCCAGCAGCTTAGAAGGAGCGGGAGGCGAGCAGTACTTC. Its translation is CASSLEGAGGEQYF.

This clone has a count of ten or more. The chain uses TRBV7-9 and TRBJ2-1; TRBD2 agrees at 9 bases. V lost 3 bases, J lost 6 bases, and 6 bases stayed unmatched. Germline CDR1 and CDR2: SEHNR and FQNEAQ (reference sequence). The CDR3 contains 15 residues. The CDR3 bases are TGTGCCAGCAGCTTGTCTGAGACTAGCGGCAATGAGCAGTTCTTC. Translation gives CASSLSETSGNEQFF.

In this sample, this clone turned up once. This sequence joins TRBV6-1 and TRBJ2-7, with D possibly TRBD1 on 6 matching bases. Trimming took off 6 bases at V and 6 bases at J, with 12 bases between the two ends. Germline V gene sequence: CDR1 MNHNS, CDR2 SASEGT. The CDR3 consists of 12 residues. CDR3: CASRLTGIEQYF. The CDR3 region has the DNA TGTGCCAGCAGATTAACAGGGATCGAGCAGTACTTC.

The chain has TRBV13 and TRBJ1-1, with D perhaps matching TRBD1 (5 bases). In germline, CDR1 is PRHDT, CDR2 FYEKMQ (reference sequence). Trimming removed 1 base at V and 1 base at J, with 10 bases between. This CDR3 is built from 15 residues. The chain's CDR3 is CASSLAPGTNTEAFF. As DNA, the CDR3 is TGTGCCAGCAGCTTAGCCCCAGGGACGAACACTGAAGCTTTCTTT.

This clone appeared a few times. The chain combines TRBV11-2 with TRBJ2-5, with 10 bases matching TRBD1. Trimming at V came to 6 bases and at J to 5 bases, leaving 9 bases not matched to a gene. Germline V gene sequence: CDR1 SGHAT, CDR2 FQNNGV. This CDR3 is 15 amino acids long. The CDR3 spells CASSSLTGGYETQYF. DNA for the CDR3: TGTGCCAGCAGTTCCCTGACAGGGGGCTATGAGACCCAGTACTTC.

The J gene is TRBJ2-2, the V gene TRBV29-1, with unresolved D. Germline CDR1 and CDR2: SQVTM and ANQGSEA. Trimming took 4 bases from V and 2 from J, leaving 8 bases between them. This CDR3 has 13 amino acids. CDR3: CSVGVTNTGELFF. In nucleotides, the CDR3 is TGCAGCGTTGGCGTTACTAACACCGGGGAGCTGTTTTTT.

The chain employs TRBV7-9 and TRBJ2-1; 12 nucleotides line up with TRBD2. V gave up 6 bases and J gave up 8 bases; unmatched junction bases: 8. The CDR3 extends over 15 amino acids. The V gene's germline CDR1 is SEHNR and CDR2 FQNEAQ (reference sequence). CDR3 residues: CASSPSGGARDEQFF. The CDR3 region has the DNA TGTGCCAGCAGTCCTAGCGGGGGGGCCCGGGATGAGCAGTTCTTC.

This clone appeared once. The V call is TRBV7-6, the J call TRBJ2-1; D uncertain. Trimming pared 5 bases from V and 6 bases from J, leaving 8 bases between. The CDR3 consists of 12 residues. Germline-derived CDR1 and CDR2 are SGHVS and FNYEAQ. Here the CDR3 DNA reads TGTGCCAGCAGCCAGCCCAGCAATGAGCAGTTCTTC. Encoded protein: CASSQPSNEQFF.

This chain joins TRBV27 and TRBJ2-7; 8 bases line up with TRBD1. V was pared by 3 bases and J by 3 bases, with 7 bases of the junction left unmatched. The CDR3 runs 15 residues. Germline assignment: CDR1 MNHEY and CDR2 SMNVEV (reference sequence). The CDR3 DNA reads as TGTGCCAGCAGTTTGACGGGACAGGCCTACTACGAGCAGTACTTC. This sequence encodes CASSLTGQAYYEQYF.